One sample yielded the 9 T cell receptor beta chains listed below, sequenced in a study of T cell repertoires in ileal Crohn's disease. Profiled with immunoSEQ multiplex PCR; TCRdb holds only in-frame clones, not every one. The sample has 13,000 or so clones; over 60% are singletons. As for time point: neoterminal ileum biopsy at postoperative endoscopy, about 6 months after surgery. The material sequenced was ileal tissue. These receptors were collected from an adult with Crohn's disease.

The rearrangement uses TRBV5-1 and TRBJ2-7; perhaps TRBD1 as D (5 bases). V lost 0 bases, J lost 5 bases, and 12 bases lay in between. The CDR3 sequence is 14 residues long. Germline V gene lookup returns CDR1 SGHRS and CDR2 YFSETQ. The CDR3 region is CASSLGQTSNEQYF. The CDR3 region has the DNA TGCGCCAGCAGCTTGGGACAGACGTCCAACGAGCAGTACTTC.

The chain joins TRBV2 to TRBJ1-2; 9 positions agree with TRBD1. J was trimmed by 2 bases and V by 9 bases; bases with no gene match: 10. Germline CDR1 SNHLY, CDR2 FYNNEI. This CDR3 is built from 15 residues. The CDR3 DNA follows: TGTGCCAGTCGCCGGGACAGGGAGGCAAACTATGGCTACACCTTC. It is translated as CASRRDREANYGYTF.

J is TRBJ1-1 and V is TRBV4-2; 10 bases fit TRBD1. The V gene end was trimmed by 3 bases and the J gene end by 5 bases; junction bases not matched to a gene: 6. The CDR3 has 15 residues. CDR1 and CDR2 from the germline V gene are LGHNA and YNFKEQ. The CDR3 nucleotides read TGTGCCAGCAGCCAGGGGGACAGGGGAAGGACTGAAGCTTTCTTT. Translated: CASSQGDRGRTEAFF.

This clone was recorded a few times. The chain links TRBV7-8 to TRBJ2-7, with a possible D match to TRBD2 (5 bases). Trimming stripped 2 bases from V and 1 base from J, with 9 bases between. Germline CDR1 SGHVS, CDR2 FQNEAQ. CDR3 size: 14 residues. The CDR3 sequence: CASSLMEDSYEQYF. In DNA, the CDR3 is TGTGCCAGCAGCTTAATGGAGGATTCCTACGAGCAGTACTTC.

This clone appeared a single time. The rearrangement links TRBV7-8 to TRBJ2-1; 9 nucleotides align to TRBD2. The germline gives CDR1 SGHVS, CDR2 FQNEAQ. The CDR3 is made up of 14 amino acids. The trim removed 5 bases at V and 7 bases at J, leaving 6 bases unmatched. CDR3 residues: CASSLSGGQNEQFF. Here the CDR3 DNA reads TGTGCCAGCAGCCTAAGCGGGGGGCAGAATGAGCAGTTCTTC.

By proportion, this clone is medium-sized. The chain uses TRBV6-6 and TRBJ2-7; D tentatively reads TRBD1 or TRBD2 (6 bases each). Germline-derived CDR1 and CDR2 are MNHNY and SVGAGI (reference sequence). The CDR3 loop spans 14 amino acids. Between the trimmed V and J ends, which lost 0 bases and 5 bases, there was a span of 11 bases. CDR3 sequence: CASSYSIGGNEQYF. The CDR3 coding sequence is TGTGCCAGCAGTTACTCGATAGGGGGGAACGAGCAGTACTTC.

About this clone: A far larger clone is a single base away, which makes a read error likely. The rearrangement uses TRBV6-1 and TRBJ1-5; D call uncertain. Looked up from germline, CDR1 is MNHNS and CDR2 is SASEGT. V was shortened by 5 bases and J by 3 bases, with 8 bases between the two germline ends. The CDR3 is 13 residues long. The CDR3 DNA sequence: TGTGCCAGCAGTACGGGTGACAATCAGCCCCAGCATTTT. Its translation: CASSTGDNQPQHF.

The V gene is TRBV11-2, the J gene TRBJ1-1, with unresolved D. This CDR3 region has 13 residues. CDR1 and CDR2 from the germline V gene are SGHAT and FQNNGV. The germline V and J ends were trimmed by 1 base and 2 bases, with 5 bases remaining between them. The CDR3 DNA reads TGTGCCAGCAGCTTAGGGCGAAACACTGAAGCTTTCTTT. Translation: CASSLGRNTEAFF.

This chain uses TRBV10-3 with TRBJ2-3; D not resolved. Trimming took off 3 bases at V and 4 bases at J, with 5 bases between the two ends. CDR1 ENHRY and CDR2 SYGVKD come from the germline V gene. CDR3 size: 12 residues. In DNA, the CDR3 is TGTGCCATCAGTGAACGGGCAGATACGCAGTATTTT. It is translated as CAISERADTQYF.